Described below is a single TCR beta chain sequence and its context. Random hexamers were used to reverse transcribe 0.5 to 1 ug of RNA. Using its own MiXCR run on the immunoSEQ multiplex PCR reads, TCRdb lists one record per CDR3 protein. The sample holds roughly 130,000 distinct CDR3 sequences; roughly 95% are singletons and the top ten take more than 0.095%. The data were obtained in a study of CD8 T cells in Susac syndrome. V dropped 5 bases and J dropped 4; count of bases not matched to a gene: 17. The germline V gene has CDR1 DFQATT and CDR2 SNEGSKA (reference sequence). This CDR3 is built from 18 residues.

This clonotype originated in a human donor in good health. The chain couples TRBV20-1 to TRBJ2-7; 13 bases fit TRBD2. Sequenced material: CD4+ T cells from PBMCs. CDR3 bases: TGCAGTGCTCGCGGACTAGCGGGAGAACTACCACGGACATACGAGCAGTACTTC. Its protein product is CSARGLAGELPRTYEQYF.